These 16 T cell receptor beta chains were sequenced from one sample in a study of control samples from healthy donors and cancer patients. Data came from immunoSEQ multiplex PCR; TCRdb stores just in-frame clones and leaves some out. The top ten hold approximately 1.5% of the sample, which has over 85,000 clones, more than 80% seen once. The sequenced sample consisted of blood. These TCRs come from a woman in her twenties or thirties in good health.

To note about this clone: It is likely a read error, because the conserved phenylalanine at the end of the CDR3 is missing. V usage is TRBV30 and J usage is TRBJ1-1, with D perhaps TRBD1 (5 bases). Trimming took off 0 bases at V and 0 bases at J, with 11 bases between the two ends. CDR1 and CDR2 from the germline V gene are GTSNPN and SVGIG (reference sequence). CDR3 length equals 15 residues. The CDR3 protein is CAWSVLDTMNTEAFL. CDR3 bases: TGTGCCTGGAGTGTACTGGACACCATGAACACTGAAGCTTTCCTT.

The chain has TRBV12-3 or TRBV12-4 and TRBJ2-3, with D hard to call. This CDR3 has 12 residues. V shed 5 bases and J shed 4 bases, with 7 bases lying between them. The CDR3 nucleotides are TGTGCCAGCAGTCGTCAGTCAGATACGCAGTATTTT. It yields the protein CASSRQSDTQYF.

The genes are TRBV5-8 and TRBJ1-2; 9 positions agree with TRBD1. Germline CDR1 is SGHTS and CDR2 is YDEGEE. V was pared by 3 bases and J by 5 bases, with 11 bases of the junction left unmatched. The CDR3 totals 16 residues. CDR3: CASSWQGTGINYGYTF. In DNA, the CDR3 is TGTGCCAGCAGCTGGCAAGGGACAGGGATTAATTATGGCTACACCTTC.

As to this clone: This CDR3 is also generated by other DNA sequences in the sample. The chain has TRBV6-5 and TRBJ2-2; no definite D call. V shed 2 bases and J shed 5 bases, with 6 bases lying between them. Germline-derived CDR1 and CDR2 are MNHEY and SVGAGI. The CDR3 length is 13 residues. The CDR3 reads CASSYGSTGELFF. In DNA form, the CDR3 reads TGTGCCAGCAGTTACGGGTCTACCGGGGAGCTGTTTTTT.

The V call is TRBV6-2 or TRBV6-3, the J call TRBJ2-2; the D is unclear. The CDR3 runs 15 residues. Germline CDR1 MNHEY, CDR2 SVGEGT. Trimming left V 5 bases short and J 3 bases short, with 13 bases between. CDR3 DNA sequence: TGTGCCAGCAGTAAATCCGAATCGTACACCGGGGAGCTGTTTTTT. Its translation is CASSKSESYTGELFF.

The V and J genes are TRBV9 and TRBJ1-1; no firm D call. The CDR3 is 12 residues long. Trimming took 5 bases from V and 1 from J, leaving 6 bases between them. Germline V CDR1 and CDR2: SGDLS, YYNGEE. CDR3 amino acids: CASSRQNTEAFF. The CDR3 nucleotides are TGTGCCAGCAGTCGACAGAACACTGAAGCTTTCTTT.

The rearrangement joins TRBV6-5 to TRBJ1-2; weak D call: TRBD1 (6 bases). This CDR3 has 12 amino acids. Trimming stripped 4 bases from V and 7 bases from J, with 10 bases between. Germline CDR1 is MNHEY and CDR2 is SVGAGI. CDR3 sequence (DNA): TGTGCCAGCAGTTTACAGGGTAGTGGCTACACCTTC. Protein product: CASSLQGSGYTF.

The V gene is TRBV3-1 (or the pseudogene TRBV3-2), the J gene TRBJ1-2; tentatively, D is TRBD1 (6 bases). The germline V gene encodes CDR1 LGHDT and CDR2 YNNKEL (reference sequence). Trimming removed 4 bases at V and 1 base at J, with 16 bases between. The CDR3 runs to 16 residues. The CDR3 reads CASSPTTTGINYGYTF. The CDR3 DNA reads TGTGCCAGCAGCCCTACAACGACAGGAATTAACTATGGCTACACCTTC.

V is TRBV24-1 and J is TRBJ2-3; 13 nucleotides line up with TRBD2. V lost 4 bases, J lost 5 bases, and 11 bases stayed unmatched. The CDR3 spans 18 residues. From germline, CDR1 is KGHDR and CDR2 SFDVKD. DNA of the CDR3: TGTGCCACCAGTGACAACATTGGGACTAGCGGGATTTTAGATACGCAGTATTTT. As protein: CATSDNIGTSGILDTQYF.

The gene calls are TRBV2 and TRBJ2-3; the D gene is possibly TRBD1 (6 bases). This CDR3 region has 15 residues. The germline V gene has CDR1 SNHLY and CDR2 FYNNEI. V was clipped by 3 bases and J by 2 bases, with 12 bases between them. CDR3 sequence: CASSDQGIITDTQYF. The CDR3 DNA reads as TGTGCCAGCAGTGATCAGGGGATAATCACAGATACGCAGTATTTT.

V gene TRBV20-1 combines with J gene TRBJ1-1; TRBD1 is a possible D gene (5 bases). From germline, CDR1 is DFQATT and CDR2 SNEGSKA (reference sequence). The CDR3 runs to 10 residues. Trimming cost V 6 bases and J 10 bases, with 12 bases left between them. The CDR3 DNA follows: TGCAGTGCCATGCGACAGCTAGCTTTCTTT. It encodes CSAMRQLAFF.

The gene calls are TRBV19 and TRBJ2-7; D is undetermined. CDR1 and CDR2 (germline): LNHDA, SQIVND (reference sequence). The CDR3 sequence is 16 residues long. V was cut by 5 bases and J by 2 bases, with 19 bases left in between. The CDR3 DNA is TGTGCCAGTAGTTCGGCCGGGCCTCCGATTCCCTACGAGCAGTACTTC. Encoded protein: CASSSAGPPIPYEQYF.

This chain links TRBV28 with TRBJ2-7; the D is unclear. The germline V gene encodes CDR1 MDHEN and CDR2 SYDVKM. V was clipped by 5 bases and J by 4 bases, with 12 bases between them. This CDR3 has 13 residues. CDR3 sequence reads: CASSRRLGYEQYF. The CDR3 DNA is TGTGCCAGCAGTCGACGTTTAGGATACGAGCAGTACTTC.

DNA for the CDR3: TGTGCCAGCAGCCCTACTCTTAGACAGGGTTCGAACTATGGCTACACCTTC. Protein product: CASSPTLRQGSNYGYTF. The J gene is TRBJ1-2, the V gene TRBV27; 7 bases map to TRBD1. Germline values: CDR1 MNHEY, CDR2 SMNVEV (reference sequence). The CDR3 extends over 17 amino acids. Trimming took 6 bases from V and 2 from J; bases not matched to a gene: 15.

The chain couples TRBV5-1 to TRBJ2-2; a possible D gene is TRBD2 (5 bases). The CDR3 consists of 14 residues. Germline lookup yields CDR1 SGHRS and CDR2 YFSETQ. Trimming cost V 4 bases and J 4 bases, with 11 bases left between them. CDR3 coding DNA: TGCGCCAGCAGCCCAGATGCGGGCACCGGGGAGCTGTTTTTT. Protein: CASSPDAGTGELFF.

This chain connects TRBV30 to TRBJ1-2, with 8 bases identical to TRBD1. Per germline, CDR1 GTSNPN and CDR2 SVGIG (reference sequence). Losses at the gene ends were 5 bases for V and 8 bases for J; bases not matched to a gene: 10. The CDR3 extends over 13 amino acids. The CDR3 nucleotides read TGTGCCTGGGCGGACAGGGCTTTTGAGGGCTACACCTTC. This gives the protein CAWADRAFEGYTF. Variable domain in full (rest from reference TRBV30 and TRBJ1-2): SQTIHQWPATLVQPVGSPLSLECTVEGTSNPNLYWYRQAAGRGLQLLFYSVGIGQISSEVPQNLSASRPQDRQFILSSKKLLLSDSGFYLCAWADRAFEGYTFGSGTRLTVV.